The 14 T cell receptor beta chains reported below all come from one sample, sequenced in a study of T-cell memory formation after mild COVID-19 (dated by TCRdb to the early 2020s). Libraries were prepared through 5' RACE. Sequencing was performed on an Illumina NovaSeq 6000. The public sequencing data were trimmed at Q25 with fastp and processed into clonotypes with MiXCR by TCRdb, which kept only in-frame beta chains. When rows share a CDR3 protein, they turn into one entry using the most common DNA and genes. In this sample the table shows about 160,000 distinct CDR3 sequences, roughly 31% of which occur a single time. The ten largest clones represent about 12% of the sample. The sample comprised PBMCs or a T cell subset sorted from them (not recorded which). These receptors all come from an adult woman who had mild COVID-19 (a few samples of this study predate the infection). The sample titles of this study are shuffled in the database, so cell type and time point are left out; the donor was told from shared clones.

The chain is built from TRBV3-1 and TRBJ2-7, with 8 bases identical to TRBD2. J gave up 3 bases and V 1 base, and 5 bases lay outside the gene matches. Germline assignment: CDR1 LGHDT and CDR2 YNNKEL (reference sequence). This CDR3 region has 15 residues. The CDR3 region is CASSQGPSGSYEQYF. DNA of the CDR3: TGTGCCAGCAGCCAAGGACCCAGCGGGAGCTACGAGCAGTACTTC.

V gene TRBV5-1 combines with J gene TRBJ2-6; 11 bases align to TRBD1. Trimming removed 4 bases from V and 0 bases from J; junction bases left unmatched: 6. CDR3 length equals 18 residues. CDR1 is SGHRS, CDR2 YFSETQ, per germline. The CDR3 DNA reads TGCGCCAGCAGCCTCCGGGACAGGGGGAGCTCTGGGGCCAACGTCCTGACTTTC. Encoded protein: CASSLRDRGSSGANVLTF.

CDR3 in DNA: TGCAGTGCCAAGACCGGGACAGCCTATGGCTACACCTTC. This gives the protein CSAKTGTAYGYTF. V is TRBV20-1 and J is TRBJ1-2; 7 bases map to TRBD1. CDR3 length: 13 amino acids. In germline, CDR1 is DFQATT, CDR2 SNEGSKA (reference sequence). The V and J ends lost 6 bases and 4 bases, in that order; junction bases with no gene match: 8.

This clonotype was observed a few times. The chain has TRBV4-1 and TRBJ2-5; no definite D call. The ends were cut back, 8 bases at V and 1 base at J, with 14 bases in the middle. The CDR3 sequence is 14 residues long. Per germline, CDR1 MGHRA and CDR2 YSYEKL. This CDR3 reads CASARFRTQETQYF. CDR3 DNA: TGCGCCAGCGCCAGGTTCCGGACCCAAGAGACCCAGTACTTC.

V is TRBV12-3 or TRBV12-4 and J is TRBJ2-7; unclear D gene. The CDR3 contains 15 residues. Trimming took 1 base from V and 4 from J, leaving 14 bases between them. The CDR3 protein is CASSLVVGNLYEQYF. CDR3 bases: TGTGCCAGCAGTTTAGTGGTAGGAAATTTGTACGAGCAGTACTTC.

There are a few counts of this clonotype. The chain combines TRBV29-1 with TRBJ1-6; no firm D call. V lost 0 bases and J 7 bases, leaving 7 bases between the germline ends. The germline V gene has CDR1 SQVTM and CDR2 ANQGSEA. The CDR3 is made up of 13 amino acids. The CDR3 bases are TGCAGCGTTGAAGAGACGACAAATTCACCCCTCCACTTT. Its protein product is CSVEETTNSPLHF.

This clonotype was seen at least ten times. V gene TRBV7-9 combines with J gene TRBJ2-5; the D is unclear. Germline CDR1 and CDR2: SEHNR and FQNEAQ (reference sequence). Trimming took 5 bases from V and 2 from J, leaving 21 bases between them. The CDR3 totals 17 residues. CDR3 DNA sequence: TGTGCCAGCAGCCCAAGAGGTTCGTATAGGCTGCAAGAGACCCAGTACTTC. This encodes CASSPRGSYRLQETQYF.

The V gene is TRBV15, the J gene TRBJ2-2; D is possibly TRBD1 (6 bases). This CDR3 is 14 amino acids long. V was cut by 1 base and J by 6 bases, with 9 bases left in between. Germline V gives CDR1 LNHNV, CDR2 YYDKDF (reference sequence). CDR3 in DNA: TGTGCCACCAGCAGAGGGCAGGGGTCCGGGGAGCTGTTTTTT. Translated: CATSRGQGSGELFF. Supplemented by reference TRBV15 and TRBJ2-2, the full variable domain reads DAMVIQNPRYQVTQFGKPVTLSCSQTLNHNVMYWYQQKSSQAPKLLFHYYDKDFNNEADTPDNFQSRRPNTSFCFLDIRSPGLGDTAMYLCATSRGQGSGELFFGEGSRLTVL.

This sequence joins TRBV27 and TRBJ2-1; 7 nucleotides match TRBD2. This CDR3 region has 16 residues. Germline trimming cut 8 bases from V and 0 bases from J; bases unmatched to any gene: 10. Germline values: CDR1 MNHEY, CDR2 SMNVEV (reference sequence). CDR3 nucleotide sequence: TGTGCCAGCTCAGCGGCGGGAGTGATCTCCTACAATGAGCAGTTCTTC. It encodes CASSAAGVISYNEQFF.

The chain couples TRBV3-1 to TRBJ1-1; TRBD1 matches at 7 bases. The CDR3 covers 16 residues. CDR1 and CDR2 (germline): LGHDT, YNNKEL (reference sequence). V lost 4 bases to trimming and J lost 0 bases; unmatched junction nucleotides: 8. The CDR3 DNA reads TGTGCCAGCAGCCTTAGACAGGGTGGGCTGAACACTGAAGCTTTCTTT. This translates into CASSLRQGGLNTEAFF.

This clonotype was counted a few times. The chain carries TRBV23-1 and TRBJ2-3; 7 bases align to TRBD2. TRBV23-1 is assigned to the ORF class and has an uncertain function. This CDR3 contains 14 residues. V lost 10 bases to trimming and J lost 3 bases; unmatched junction nucleotides: 10. CDR3 amino acids: CATGRYRLTDTQYF. CDR3 in DNA: TGCGCCACCGGGAGGTATCGGTTGACAGATACGCAGTATTTT.

The V and J genes are TRBV21-1 and TRBJ2-7; TRBD1 reflects the table's D call only, with no check against the DNA. TRBV21-1 is deemed a pseudogene. The CDR3 is 16 residues long. The CDR3 DNA reads TGTGCCAGCAGCAAAGAGTCAGACAGGGGAGTGTACGAGCAGTACTTC. Translated, it gives CASSKESDRGVYEQYF.

This clonotype appeared many times. A junction boundary mismatches the germline segment, possibly from a read error. V and J are TRBV4-3 and TRBJ2-4; D remains unclear. The CDR3 runs 16 residues. Germline assignment: CDR1 LGHNA and CDR2 YSLEER. The CDR3 sequence: CASSEEFGRAKNIQYF. The CDR3 nucleotides read TGCGCCAGCAGCGAAGAATTCGGGCGAGCCAAAAACATTCAGTACTTC.

The V and J genes are TRBV5-4 and TRBJ2-1; 8 nucleotides line up with TRBD2. The length of the CDR3 is 15 residues. CDR1 and CDR2 (germline): SGHNT, YYREEE (reference sequence). V dropped 0 bases and J dropped 7; count of bases not matched to a gene: 6. The CDR3 is CASSLVSGGRNEQFF. CDR3 nucleotides: TGTGCCAGCAGCTTGGTAAGCGGGGGCCGGAATGAGCAGTTCTTC.